This T cell receptor (beta chain) is from a study of T cells in Graves' hyperthyroidism and ophthalmopathy. V lost 4 bases and J 2 bases, leaving 11 bases between the germline ends. This CDR3 is 14 amino acids long. Germline-derived CDR1 and CDR2 are SGHDN and FVKESK. Amplified TCR beta CDR3 regions came from RNA transcripts. HTBI primers were used for first-round RT-PCR of the TCR CDR3. TCRdb reprocessed the multiplex PCR reads with MiXCR, giving one entry per CDR3 protein. Counted here are a few hundred thousand distinct CDR3 sequences, less than 15% occurring once; the ten biggest clones make up over 8.5%.

This sequence originates from a woman aged 18-29 years with Graves' hyperthyroidism. Sequenced: blood. V is TRBV14 and J is TRBJ2-5; possible D gene TRBD2, 6 bases. In DNA form, the CDR3 reads TGTGCCAGCAGCCCACCGGGGAGGCAAGAGACCCAGTACTTC. This encodes CASSPPGRQETQYF.